This T cell receptor beta chain was recorded in a study of blood T cells in healthy people across ages. Regarding the study as a whole: Diversity of TCR beta correlated strongly with naive T cell percentage. Donor CMV status was unknown, possibly confounding expanded clonotype changes.

Primed by a sample-barcoded 5' primer and a J-beta primer mix, a second PCR proceeded for about 6 to 12 cycles. TCRdb used MiXCR to reprocess the 5' RACE reads, holding one entry per CDR3 protein. Of about 1.8 million distinct CDR3 sequences listed, roughly 50% are singletons. This clonotype came up many times. Antigen: not known. Donors gave roughly 9.1 milliliters of peripheral blood apiece. Material: blood. The TCR originated in a woman aged 40 to 50 in good health.

The CDR3 bases are TGTGCCAGCAGTTCAACCGGGACAGGGTCCTACGAGCAGTACTTC. Translation: CASSSTGTGSYEQYF. V and J are TRBV27 and TRBJ2-7; 9 bases match TRBD1. The CDR3 totals 15 residues. In germline, CDR1 is MNHEY, CDR2 SMNVEV (reference sequence). Losses at the gene ends were 4 bases for V and 1 base for J; bases not matched to a gene: 5.